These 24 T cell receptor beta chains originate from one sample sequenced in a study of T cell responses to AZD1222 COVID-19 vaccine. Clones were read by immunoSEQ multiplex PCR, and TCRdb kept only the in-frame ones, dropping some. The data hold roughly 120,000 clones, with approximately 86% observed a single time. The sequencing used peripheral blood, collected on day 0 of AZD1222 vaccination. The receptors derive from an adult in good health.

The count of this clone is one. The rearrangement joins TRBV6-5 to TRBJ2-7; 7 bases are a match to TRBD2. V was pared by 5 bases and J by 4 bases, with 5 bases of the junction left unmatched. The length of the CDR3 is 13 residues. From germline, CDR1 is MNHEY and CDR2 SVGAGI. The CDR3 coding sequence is TGTGCCAGCAGTAAAACCGGGGGGTACGAGCAGTACTTC. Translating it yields CASSKTGGYEQYF.

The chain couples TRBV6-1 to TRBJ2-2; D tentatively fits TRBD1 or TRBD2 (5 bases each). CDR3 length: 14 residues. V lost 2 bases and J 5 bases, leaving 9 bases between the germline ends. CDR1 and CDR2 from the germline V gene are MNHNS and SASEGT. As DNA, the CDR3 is TGTGCCAGCAGTGAAATGTGGGGGACCGGGGAGCTGTTTTTT. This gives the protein CASSEMWGTGELFF.

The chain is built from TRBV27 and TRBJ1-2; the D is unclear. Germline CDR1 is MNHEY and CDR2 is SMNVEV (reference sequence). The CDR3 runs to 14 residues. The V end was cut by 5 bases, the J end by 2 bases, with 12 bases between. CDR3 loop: CASSMRTDNYGYTF. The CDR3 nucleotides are TGTGCCAGCAGTATGAGGACTGACAACTATGGCTACACCTTC.

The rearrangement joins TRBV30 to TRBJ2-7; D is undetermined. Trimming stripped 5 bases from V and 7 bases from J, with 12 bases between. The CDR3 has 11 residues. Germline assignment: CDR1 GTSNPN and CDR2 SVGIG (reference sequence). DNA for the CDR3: TGTGCCTGGTTAAGCTTCGGGGAGCAGTACTTC. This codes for CAWLSFGEQYF.

The CDR3 nucleotides read TGTGCCAGCAGCTTAAGTTTCGATTGGGACATTCAGTACTTC. This translates into CASSLSFDWDIQYF. J is TRBJ2-4 and V is TRBV7-9; D unclear. The CDR3 is made up of 14 amino acids. Trimming left V 2 bases short and J 8 bases short, with 13 bases between. Germline V gene sequence: CDR1 SEHNR, CDR2 FQNEAQ (reference sequence).

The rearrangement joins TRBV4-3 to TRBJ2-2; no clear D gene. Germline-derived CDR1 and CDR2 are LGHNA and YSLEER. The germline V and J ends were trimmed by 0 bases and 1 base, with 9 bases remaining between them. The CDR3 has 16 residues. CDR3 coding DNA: TGCGCCAGCAGCCAAGATACGGGTTGGAACACCGGGGAGCTGTTTTTT. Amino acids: CASSQDTGWNTGELFF.

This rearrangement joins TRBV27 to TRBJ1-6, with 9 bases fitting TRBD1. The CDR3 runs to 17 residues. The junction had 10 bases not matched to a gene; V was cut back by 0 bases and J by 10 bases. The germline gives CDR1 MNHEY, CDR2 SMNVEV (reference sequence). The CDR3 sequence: CASSLSGGTGFGSPLHF. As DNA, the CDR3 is TGTGCCAGCAGTTTATCGGGGGGGACAGGGTTTGGGTCACCCCTCCACTTT.

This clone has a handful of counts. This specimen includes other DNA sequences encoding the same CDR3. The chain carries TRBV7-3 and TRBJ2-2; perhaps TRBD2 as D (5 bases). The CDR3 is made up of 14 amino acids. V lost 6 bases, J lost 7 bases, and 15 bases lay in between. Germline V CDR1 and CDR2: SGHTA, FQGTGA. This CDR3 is CASSRGGSHGELFF. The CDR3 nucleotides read TGTGCCAGCAGTCGGGGTGGGAGTCACGGGGAGCTGTTTTTT.

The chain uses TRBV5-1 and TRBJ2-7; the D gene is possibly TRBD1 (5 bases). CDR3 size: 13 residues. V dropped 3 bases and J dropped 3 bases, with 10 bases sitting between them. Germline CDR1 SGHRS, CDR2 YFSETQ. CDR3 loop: CASSSTDSYEQYF. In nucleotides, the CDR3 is TGCGCCAGCAGCTCAACTGACAGCTACGAGCAGTACTTC.

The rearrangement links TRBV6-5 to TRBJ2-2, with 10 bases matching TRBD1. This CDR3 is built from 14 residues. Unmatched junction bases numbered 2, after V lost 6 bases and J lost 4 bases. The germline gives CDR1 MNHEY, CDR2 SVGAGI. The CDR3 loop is CASRTGGLTGELFF. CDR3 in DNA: TGTGCCAGCAGGACAGGGGGCCTCACCGGGGAGCTGTTTTTT.

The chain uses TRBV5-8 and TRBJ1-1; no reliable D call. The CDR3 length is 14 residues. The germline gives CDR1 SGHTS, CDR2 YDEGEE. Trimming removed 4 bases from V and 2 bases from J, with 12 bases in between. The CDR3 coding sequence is TGTGCCAGCAGCAACCGGGATCAAAACACTGAAGCTTTCTTT. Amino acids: CASSNRDQNTEAFF.

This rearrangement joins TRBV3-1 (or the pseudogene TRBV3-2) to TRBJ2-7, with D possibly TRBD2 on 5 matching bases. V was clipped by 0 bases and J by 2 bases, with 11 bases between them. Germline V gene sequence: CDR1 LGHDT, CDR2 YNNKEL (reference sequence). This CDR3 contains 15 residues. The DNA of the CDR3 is TGTGCCAGCAGCCAAGAGTGGACTGGGGCCTACGAGCAGTACTTC. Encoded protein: CASSQEWTGAYEQYF.

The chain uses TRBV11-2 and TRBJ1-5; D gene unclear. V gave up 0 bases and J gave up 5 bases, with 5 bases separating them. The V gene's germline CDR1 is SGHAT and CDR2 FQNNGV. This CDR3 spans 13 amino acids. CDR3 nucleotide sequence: TGTGCCAGCAGCTTAGACACCGATCAGCCCCAGCATTTT. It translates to CASSLDTDQPQHF.

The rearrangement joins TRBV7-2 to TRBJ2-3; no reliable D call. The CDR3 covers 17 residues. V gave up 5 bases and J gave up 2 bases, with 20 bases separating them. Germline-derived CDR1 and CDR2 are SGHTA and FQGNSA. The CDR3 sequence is CASSRRVGVGVTDTQYF. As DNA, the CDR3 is TGTGCCAGCAGCCGTAGAGTTGGGGTCGGAGTCACAGATACGCAGTATTTT. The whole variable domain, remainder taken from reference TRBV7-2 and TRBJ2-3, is GAGVSQSPSNKVTEKGKDVELRCDPISGHTALYWYRQSLGQGLEFLIYFQGNSAPDKSGLPSDRFSAERTGGSVSTLTIQRTQQEDSAVYLCASSRRVGVGVTDTQYFGPGTRLTVL.

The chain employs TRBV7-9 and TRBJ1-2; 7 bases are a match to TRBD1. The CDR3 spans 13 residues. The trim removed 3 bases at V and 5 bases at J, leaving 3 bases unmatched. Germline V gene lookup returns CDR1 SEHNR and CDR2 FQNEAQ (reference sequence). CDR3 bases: TGTGCCAGCAGCTTTGGGACAGATTATGGCTACACCTTC. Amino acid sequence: CASSFGTDYGYTF.

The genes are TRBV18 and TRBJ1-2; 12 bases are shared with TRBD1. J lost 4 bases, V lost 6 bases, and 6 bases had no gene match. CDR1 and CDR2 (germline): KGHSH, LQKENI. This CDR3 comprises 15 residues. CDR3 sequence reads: CASSPGQGAGYGYTF. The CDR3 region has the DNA TGTGCCAGCTCTCCGGGACAGGGGGCTGGCTATGGCTACACCTTC.

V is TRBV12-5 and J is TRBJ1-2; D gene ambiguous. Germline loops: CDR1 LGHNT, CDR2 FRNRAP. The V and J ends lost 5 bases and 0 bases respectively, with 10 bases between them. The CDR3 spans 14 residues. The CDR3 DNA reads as TGTGCTAGTGGTACCGGACTGACTAACTATGGCTACACCTTC. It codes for CASGTGLTNYGYTF.

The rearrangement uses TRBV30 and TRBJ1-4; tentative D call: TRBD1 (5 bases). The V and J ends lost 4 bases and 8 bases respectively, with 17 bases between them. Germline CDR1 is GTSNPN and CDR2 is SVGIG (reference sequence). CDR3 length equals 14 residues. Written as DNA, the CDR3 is TGTGCCTGGATGTCCGGGGCCTTGCACGAAAAACTGTTTTTT. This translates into CAWMSGALHEKLFF.

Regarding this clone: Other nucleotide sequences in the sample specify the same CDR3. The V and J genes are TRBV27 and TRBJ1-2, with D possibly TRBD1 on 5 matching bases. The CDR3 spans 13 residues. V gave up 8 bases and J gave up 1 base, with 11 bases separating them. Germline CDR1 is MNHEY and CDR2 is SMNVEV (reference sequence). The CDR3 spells CASGRGGNYGYTF. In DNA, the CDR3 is TGTGCCAGCGGACGGGGGGGTAACTATGGCTACACCTTC.

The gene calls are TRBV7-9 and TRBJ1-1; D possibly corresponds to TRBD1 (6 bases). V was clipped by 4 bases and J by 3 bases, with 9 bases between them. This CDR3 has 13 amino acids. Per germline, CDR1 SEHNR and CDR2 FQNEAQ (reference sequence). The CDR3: CASSYRADTEAFF. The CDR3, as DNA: TGTGCCAGCAGCTACAGGGCGGACACTGAAGCTTTCTTT.

DNA of the CDR3: TGTGCCAGCAGTCCAACGACAGCCCATGAAGCTTTCTTT. Its protein product is CASSPTTAHEAFF. This chain connects TRBV27 to TRBJ1-1, with a weak D call TRBD1 (5 bases). The CDR3 contains 13 residues. V lost 5 bases and J 7 bases, leaving 14 bases between the germline ends. Germline-derived CDR1 and CDR2 are MNHEY and SMNVEV (reference sequence).

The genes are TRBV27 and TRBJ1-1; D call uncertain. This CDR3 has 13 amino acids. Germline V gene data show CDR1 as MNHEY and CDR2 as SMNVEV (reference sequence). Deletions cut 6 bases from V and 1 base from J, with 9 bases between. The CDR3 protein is CASSGYANTEAFF. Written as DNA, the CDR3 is TGTGCCAGCAGCGGTTACGCGAACACTGAAGCTTTCTTT.

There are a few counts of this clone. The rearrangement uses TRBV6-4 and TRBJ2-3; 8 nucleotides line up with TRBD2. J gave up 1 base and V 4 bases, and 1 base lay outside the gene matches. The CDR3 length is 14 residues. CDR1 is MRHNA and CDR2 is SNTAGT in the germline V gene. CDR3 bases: TGTGCCAGCAGTGTTAGCGGGGGCACAGATACGCAGTATTTT. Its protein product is CASSVSGGTDTQYF.

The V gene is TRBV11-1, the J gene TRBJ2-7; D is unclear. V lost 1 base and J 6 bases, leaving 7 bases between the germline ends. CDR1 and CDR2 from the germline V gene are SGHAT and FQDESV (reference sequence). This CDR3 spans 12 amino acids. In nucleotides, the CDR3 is TGTGCCAGCAGCTTAGTAACCGGCGAGCAGTACTTC. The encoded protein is CASSLVTGEQYF.